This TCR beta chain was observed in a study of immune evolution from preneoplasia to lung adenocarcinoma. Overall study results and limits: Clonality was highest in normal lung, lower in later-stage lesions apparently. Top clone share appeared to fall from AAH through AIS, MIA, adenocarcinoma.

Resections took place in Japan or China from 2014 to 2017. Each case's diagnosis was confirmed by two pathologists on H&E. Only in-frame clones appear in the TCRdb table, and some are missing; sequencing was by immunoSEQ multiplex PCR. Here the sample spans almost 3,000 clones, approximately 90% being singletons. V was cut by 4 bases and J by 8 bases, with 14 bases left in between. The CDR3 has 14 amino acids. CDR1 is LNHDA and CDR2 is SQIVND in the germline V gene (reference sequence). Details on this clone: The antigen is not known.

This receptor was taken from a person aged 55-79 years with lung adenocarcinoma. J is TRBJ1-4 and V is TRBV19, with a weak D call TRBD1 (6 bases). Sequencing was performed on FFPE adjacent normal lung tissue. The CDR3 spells CASSRDIGGEKLFF. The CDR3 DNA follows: TGTGCCAGTAGTAGGGACATCGGAGGCGAAAAACTGTTTTTT.